The rows below give T cell receptor beta chains drawn from one sample of a study of blood T cell repertoires in COVID-19. Assay used: immunoSEQ multiplex PCR; TCRdb lists only in-frame clones, some missing. The sample consists of 450,000 to 500,000 clones, roughly 88% of them appearing once. The sample taken for sequencing was peripheral blood. The origin of the receptors is a human donor in a cohort sampled during active COVID-19. CDR3s include the opening cysteine and the closing phenylalanine or tryptophan. Fields, in order: V gene, J gene, clone size, D gene, CDR3 DNA, CDR3 protein. A D gene is named only where the DNA matches it firmly. Size tells how often a clone was seen (once, few, many) or the class of an expanded clone, and some rows leave it out.

TRBV5-1	TRBJ2-1	once	TRBD2	TGCGCCAGCAGCTTGGGCGGGAGAGGGTACAATGAGCAGTTCTTC	CASSLGGRGYNEQFF
TRBV15	TRBJ2-1	once	TRBD2	TGTGCCACCAGCAGACGCAAAGGCCTAGCGGTTTATAATGAGCAGTTCTTC	CATSRRKGLAVYNEQFF
TRBV25-1	TRBJ2-7	.	TRBD1	TGTGCCACGCGACAGGGGGCGCGGTACGAGCAGTACTTC	CATRQGARYEQYF
TRBV7-2	TRBJ1-1	.	.	TGTGCCAGCAGCTTAGGCTGGGGGGGAGGAGCTGAAGCTTTCTTT	CASSLGWGGGAEAFF
TRBV5-4	TRBJ1-1	.	.	TGTGCCAGCAGCTTGGGGGAGGGGCGCGCTGAAGCTTTCTTT	CASSLGEGRAEAFF
TRBV9	TRBJ1-1	.	.	TGTGCCAGCAGCGCCCCTCAGGACAGTAGGAACACTGAAGCTTTCTTT	CASSAPQDSRNTEAFF
TRBV6-6	TRBJ2-7	.	.	TGTGCCAGCAGTTACCCCCGGTACACGGGGACCTACGAGCAGTACTTC	CASSYPRYTGTYEQYF
TRBV7-2	TRBJ2-6	.	.	TGTGCCAGCAGCTCCGGACAGCTGATCTCTGGGGCCAACGTCCTGACTTTC	CASSSGQLISGANVLTF
TRBV5-1	TRBJ1-1	.	TRBD1	TGCGCCAGCAGCCTTGGAACACAGGGGAACCACCAAGCTTTCTTT	CASSLGTQGNHQAFF
TRBV28	TRBJ1-5	.	.	TGTGCCAGCAGTTTAATAGGGGATCAGCCCCAGCATTTT	CASSLIGDQPQHF
TRBV15	TRBJ2-1	.	TRBD1	TGTGCCACCAGCAGCCTCCGGGACAGGGTGTTGGACAATGAGCAGTTCTTC	CATSSLRDRVLDNEQFF
TRBV5-1	TRBJ2-1	.	TRBD2	TGCGCCAGCAGCCCTAACGCGGGAGAGGCAAATGAGCAGTTCTTC	CASSPNAGEANEQFF
TRBV3-1/TRBV3-2	TRBJ2-3	.	.	TGTGCCAGCAGCCAGGCCAGCACAGATACGCAGTATTTT	CASSQASTDTQYF
TRBV28	TRBJ1-2	.	.	TGTGCCAGCACGATTGGGGCAGGGGTTGGCTATGGCTACACCTTC	CASTIGAGVGYGYTF
TRBV28	TRBJ1-2	.	.	TGTGCCAGCAGTTTATCCCTTTTGGGCAGGGAATATGGCTACACCTTC	CASSLSLLGREYGYTF
TRBV25-1	TRBJ2-3	.	.	TGTGCCACGGAACGAGGGGGTAGCACAGATACGCAGTATTTT	CATERGGSTDTQYF
TRBV6-5	TRBJ1-1	.	.	TGTGCCAGCAGCCACTTTAGGAGACAGTCAGTCGCTTTCTTT	CASSHFRRQSVAFF
TRBV10-3	TRBJ1-2	.	TRBD1	TGTGCCATCAGTGAAACTGGGACAGGGGAAACGTATGGCTACACCTTC	CAISETGTGETYGYTF
TRBV7-3	TRBJ2-1	.	.	TGTGCCAGCAGCCCAGCGGAGTACAATGAGCAGTTCTTC	CASSPAEYNEQFF
TRBV9	TRBJ1-1	.	.	TGTGCCAGCAGCGTGAGGCAGGGGTGGAACACTGAAGCTTTCTTT	CASSVRQGWNTEAFF
TRBV29-1	TRBJ2-5	.	TRBD2	TGCAGCGTTCTTCTAGCGGGAGGGACGGAAGAGACCCAGTACTTC	CSVLLAGGTEETQYF
TRBV6-2/TRBV6-3	TRBJ2-7	.	.	TGTGCCAGCAGTTTCGAGAAGCCCTCTACGAGCGAGCAGTACTTC	CASSFEKPSTSEQYF
TRBV29-1	TRBJ2-7	.	TRBD1	TGCAGCGCTCGATCGGACAGGGCAATAGGCGAGCAGTACTTC	CSARSDRAIGEQYF